Following are 24 T cell receptor beta chains from one sample sequenced in a study of response to subunit inactivated influenza vaccine. TCRdb independently ran MiXCR on the RT-PCR reads; one entry per CDR3 protein. The sample lists 450,000 to 600,000 distinct CDR3 sequences, about 15% occurring once. The source was CD4+ T cells sorted from PBMCs, collected around 25 months after vaccination. Receptor source: a man aged 50-75 years who received an inactivated influenza vaccine.

The chain combines TRBV24-1 with TRBJ1-1, with D perhaps matching TRBD1 (5 bases). Germline V lookup: CDR1 KGHDR, CDR2 SFDVKD. V lost 0 bases, J lost 7 bases, and 8 bases lay in between. CDR3 length equals 13 residues. As DNA, the CDR3 is TGTGCCACCAGTGATTTGCTGGGACTTGAAGCTTTCTTT. This translates into CATSDLLGLEAFF.

This clonotype has ten or more counts. The rearrangement links TRBV5-1 to TRBJ2-2; D remains ambiguous. Germline loops: CDR1 SGHRS, CDR2 YFSETQ. V lost 4 bases and J lost 3, with 1 base in between. The CDR3 loop spans 11 amino acids. CDR3 nucleotides: TGCGCCAGCAGCGACACCGGGGAGCTGTTTTTT. It specifies CASSDTGELFF.

This clonotype has ten or more counts. V gene TRBV12-3 or TRBV12-4 combines with J gene TRBJ2-1; TRBD2 matches at 11 bases. The V gene end was trimmed by 6 bases and the J gene end by 5 bases; junction bases not matched to a gene: 6. The CDR3 contains 15 residues. CDR3 sequence reads: CASSFTSGGNNEQFF. The CDR3 nucleotides read TGTGCCAGCAGCTTTACTAGCGGGGGTAACAATGAGCAGTTCTTC.

This clonotype has a handful of counts. The rearrangement joins TRBV4-2 to TRBJ2-3, with a possible D match to TRBD2 (5 bases). This CDR3 has 19 residues. Germline values: CDR1 LGHNA, CDR2 YNFKEQ. Trimming removed 0 bases from V and 2 bases from J, with 21 bases in between. The CDR3 protein is CASSQDRKGEFLNTDTQYF. CDR3 DNA: TGTGCCAGCAGCCAAGATCGGAAGGGAGAATTTCTAAACACAGATACGCAGTATTTT.

This clonotype was observed a few times. The chain links TRBV20-1 to TRBJ1-5; D is possibly TRBD1 (5 bases). With 5 bases removed from V and 3 bases from J, the gap between germline ends came to 14 bases. Looked up from germline, CDR1 is DFQATT and CDR2 is SNEGSKA (reference sequence). This CDR3 spans 14 amino acids. The CDR3 DNA reads TGCAGTGCTGAAGCGGGACTCCTCAATCAGCCCCAGCATTTT. Protein sequence: CSAEAGLLNQPQHF.

Details on this clonotype: Germline and junction disagree at one end, which may indicate a read error. V is TRBV20-1 and J is TRBJ2-4; D not certain. The CDR3 covers 11 residues. From germline, CDR1 is DFQATT and CDR2 SNEGSKA (reference sequence). The CDR3 DNA reads as TGCAGTGGTAGATTACAAAACATTCAGTACTTC. Translating it yields CSGRLQNIQYF.

This clonotype was counted at least ten times. This sequence joins TRBV7-2 and TRBJ2-7; D possibly corresponds to TRBD2 (7 bases). Germline loops: CDR1 SGHTA, CDR2 FQGNSA. V dropped 4 bases and J dropped 2 bases, with 15 bases sitting between them. This CDR3 spans 15 amino acids. The CDR3 loop reads CASSYLRGGTYEQYF. Written as DNA, the CDR3 is TGTGCCAGCAGCTATCTAAGGGGGGGGACCTACGAGCAGTACTTC.

The gene calls are TRBV20-1 and TRBJ1-2, with 10 bases matching TRBD1. In germline, CDR1 is DFQATT, CDR2 SNEGSKA (reference sequence). The CDR3 extends over 15 amino acids. V was clipped by 0 bases and J by 4 bases; unmatched bases: 5. The chain's CDR3 is CSAREGQGFRYGYTF. In DNA, the CDR3 is TGCAGTGCTAGAGAGGGACAGGGGTTCCGCTATGGCTACACCTTC.

This clonotype has a handful of counts. V is TRBV9 and J is TRBJ2-7, with 12 bases matching TRBD1. Per the germline V gene, CDR1 is SGDLS and CDR2 is YYNGEE. J was trimmed by 5 bases and V by 1 base; bases with no gene match: 7. The CDR3 runs 16 residues. In DNA form, the CDR3 reads TGTGCCAGCAGCGTAAGACCGGGACAGGGGGCGAACGAGCAGTACTTC. Protein: CASSVRPGQGANEQYF. The full variable domain, with the rest looked up from reference TRBV9 and TRBJ2-7, is DSGVTQTPKHLITATGQRVTLRCSPRSGDLSVYWYQQSLDQGLQFLIQYYNGEERAKGNILERFSAQQFPDLHSELNLSSLELGDSALYFCASSVRPGQGANEQYFGPGTRLTVT.

This chain links TRBV5-1 with TRBJ2-7; D tentatively fits TRBD1 or TRBD2 (5 bases each). V was trimmed by 1 base and J by 5 bases, leaving 19 bases between them. This CDR3 has 16 residues. Per germline, CDR1 SGHRS and CDR2 YFSETQ. DNA for the CDR3: TGCGCCAGCAGCTTGAATGGTCGGGGCGGAAACGACGAGCAGTACTTC. It specifies CASSLNGRGGNDEQYF.

This clonotype occurred many times. The chain recombines TRBV7-2 with TRBJ2-1, with 7 bases that match TRBD1. With V trimmed by 5 bases and J by 9 bases, 7 bases remained unmatched. Germline-derived CDR1 and CDR2 are SGHTA and FQGNSA. The CDR3 covers 13 residues. The CDR3 nucleotides read TGTGCCAGCAGCCCCAACAGGGGTTTTGAGCAGTTCTTC. Its protein is CASSPNRGFEQFF.

This clonotype was detected a few times. CDR3 sequence reads: CASSPGMGADGDGEQFF. The CDR3 coding sequence is TGCGCCAGCAGCCCGGGGATGGGGGCGGATGGGGATGGTGAGCAGTTCTTC. The chain carries TRBV5-1 and TRBJ2-1; tentative D call: TRBD1 (6 bases). Trimming stripped 4 bases from V and 9 bases from J, with 26 bases between. The CDR3 spans 17 residues. Germline CDR1 is SGHRS and CDR2 is YFSETQ.

This clonotype appeared many times. V and J are TRBV4-1 and TRBJ2-3, with 8 bases that match TRBD2. CDR1 is MGHRA, CDR2 YSYEKL, per germline. The junction had 6 bases not matched to a gene; V was cut back by 4 bases and J by 0 bases. This CDR3 has 16 amino acids. CDR3 bases: TGCGCCAGCAGCCGATCTAGCGGGCTGAGCACAGATACGCAGTATTTT. Encoded protein: CASSRSSGLSTDTQYF.

The rearrangement uses TRBV30 and TRBJ2-5, with D hard to call. Trimming left V 3 bases short and J 5 bases short, with 13 bases between. Per the germline V gene, CDR1 is GTSNPN and CDR2 is SVGIG (reference sequence). The CDR3 has 13 residues. The CDR3 spells CAWRNGLQETQYF. The CDR3 DNA follows: TGTGCCTGGAGAAATGGGCTCCAGGAGACCCAGTACTTC. Together with reference TRBV30 and TRBJ2-5, the CDR3 gives the full variable domain: SQTIHQWPATLVQPVGSPLSLECTVEGTSNPNLYWYRQAAGRGLQLLFYSVGIGQISSEVPQNLSASRPQDRQFILSSKKLLLSDSGFYLCAWRNGLQETQYFGPGTRLLVL.

The J gene is TRBJ2-2, the V gene TRBV19; the match to TRBD1 covers 9 bases. Germline lookup yields CDR1 LNHDA and CDR2 SQIVND (reference sequence). After removal of 4 bases from V and 5 bases from J, the junction contained 5 bases not matched to a gene. This CDR3 is built from 15 residues. The CDR3: CASSTRQGGTGELFF. In DNA, the CDR3 is TGTGCCAGTAGTACCCGACAGGGGGGTACCGGGGAGCTGTTTTTT.

This clonotype was detected only a few times. This chain joins TRBV7-9 and TRBJ2-1; 10 bases line up with TRBD2. The length of the CDR3 is 14 residues. V lost 5 bases to trimming and J lost 6 bases; unmatched junction nucleotides: 4. Germline V gene data show CDR1 as SEHNR and CDR2 as FQNEAQ (reference sequence). The CDR3 reads CASSLGLAANEQFF. In DNA, the CDR3 is TGTGCCAGCAGCCTAGGACTAGCGGCCAATGAGCAGTTCTTC. Drawing the rest from reference TRBV7-9 and TRBJ2-1, the complete variable domain is DTGVSQNPRHKITKRGQNVTFRCDPISEHNRLYWYRQTLGQGPEFLTYFQNEAQLEKSRLLSDRFSAERPKGSFSTLEIQRTEQGDSAMYLCASSLGLAANEQFFGPGTRLTVL.

The sample holds one count of this clonotype. The rearrangement uses TRBV10-3 and TRBJ1-1; TRBD1 might be the D (5 bases). CDR3 length: 12 amino acids. Germline V gene sequence: CDR1 ENHRY, CDR2 SYGVKD. The germline V and J ends were trimmed by 10 bases and 1 base, with 10 bases remaining between them. The CDR3 region is CATNGGNTEAFF. The CDR3 coding sequence is TGTGCCACGAACGGGGGGAACACTGAAGCTTTCTTT.

The chain employs TRBV28 and TRBJ2-1; D unresolved. The CDR3 spans 15 residues. CDR1 and CDR2 (germline): MDHEN, SYDVKM. The germline V and J ends were trimmed by 1 base and 6 bases, with 13 bases remaining between them. CDR3 coding DNA: TGTGCCAGCAGTTTATCTGGGATGCGGATCAATGAGCAGTTCTTC. Its translation is CASSLSGMRINEQFF.

The CDR3 nucleotides are TGTGCCAGCAGCCTCCAGACTGGCAACCAAGAGACCCAGTACTTC. Its translation is CASSLQTGNQETQYF. V is TRBV7-2 and J is TRBJ2-5; D gene unclear. Germline CDR1 SGHTA, CDR2 FQGNSA. There are 15 residues in the CDR3. The ends were cut back, 5 bases at V and 0 bases at J, with 13 bases in the middle.

This clonotype was counted a few times. V is TRBV6-2 or TRBV6-3 and J is TRBJ2-7; 12 bases are shared with TRBD2. The V gene's germline CDR1 is MNHEY and CDR2 SVGEGT. The CDR3 spans 14 residues. V gave up 6 bases and J gave up 3 bases; unmatched junction bases: 3. In nucleotides, the CDR3 is TGTGCCAGCAGAGGGACTAGCGGGCTCTACGAGCAGTACTTC. It codes for CASRGTSGLYEQYF.

The chain couples TRBV6-6 to TRBJ1-2; D unresolved. Between the trimmed V and J ends, which lost 2 bases and 3 bases, there was a span of 7 bases. Germline CDR1 reads MNHNY; CDR2 reads SVGAGI (reference sequence). CDR3 length equals 13 residues. CDR3 DNA: TGTGCCAGCAGTTACGATCCGTACTATGGCTACACCTTC. Encoded protein: CASSYDPYYGYTF.

In this sample, this clonotype turned up a few times. This chain links TRBV12-3 or TRBV12-4 with TRBJ2-2; D is unclear. The CDR3 runs to 15 residues. V was shortened by 8 bases and J by 8 bases, with 21 bases between the two germline ends. The CDR3 sequence: CASSSSVVARGELFF. The CDR3 nucleotides are TGTGCCAGCTCCTCAAGTGTGGTAGCCCGGGGGGAGCTGTTTTTT.

This clonotype was found a few times. The chain links TRBV18 to TRBJ2-7, with D uncertain. In germline, CDR1 is KGHSH, CDR2 LQKENI. The V and J ends lost 11 bases and 6 bases respectively, with 8 bases between them. The CDR3 totals 9 residues. CDR3 in DNA: TGTGCCCTCCCCCCCGAGCAGTACTTC. Amino acids: CALPPEQYF.

V is TRBV4-3 and J is TRBJ2-7, with D uncertain. CDR3 size: 14 residues. Germline CDR1 is LGHNA and CDR2 is YSLEER. Trimming cost V 0 bases and J 7 bases, with 13 bases left between them. The CDR3 coding sequence is TGCGCCAGCAGCCAAGAATTTCCGGCTAGGGAGCAGTACTTC. Protein product: CASSQEFPAREQYF.